This T cell receptor (beta chain) was obtained from a study of cytomegalovirus exposure and HLA in healthy donors. 60 Vbeta and 13 Jbeta primers were used in PCR. Assay used: immunoSEQ multiplex PCR; TCRdb lists only in-frame clones, some missing. Among 75,000 to 90,000 clones, less than 80% were seen once, and the ten largest hold over 14%. CDR3 size: 11 residues. The germline CDR1 and CDR2 sequences are MDHEN and SYDVKM. The V gene lost 8 bases and the J gene lost 4 bases, with 6 bases spanning the gap. The sequence was obtained from a middle-aged woman in good health and CMV-seropositive. The chain recombines TRBV28 with TRBJ1-5; TRBD1 might be the D (5 bases). Sequencing was done on a sample of PBMCs. DNA of the CDR3: TGTGCCAGCGGGGGGAATCAGCCCCAGCATTTT. It encodes CASGGNQPQHF.